This T cell receptor beta chain was observed in a study of CXCR3-negative and CXCR3-positive naive CD8 T cells. As for the study in general: Cumulative TRB read yield was 130 million to 150 million, averaging about 1.5 +/- 0.3 million per library.

CDR1 and CDR2 (germline): SEHNR, FQNEAQ (reference sequence). The CDR3 has 16 residues. Findings of the study overall: Naive cells that were CXCR3-positive had more hydrophobic TRB CDR3s (compared with CXCR3-negative naive cells).

5' RACE that incorporated UMI labels was used to prepare the TRB cDNA libraries. TCRdb reprocessed the 5' RACE reads; each CDR3 protein has one entry and no DNA is given. The table for this sample gives around 160,000 distinct CDR3 sequences. A note on this clonotype: As yet, its antigen is unknown.

This chain joins TRBV7-9 and TRBJ2-5; TCRdb designates TRBD1, a call that cannot be tested without DNA. Input material: naive CXCR3+ CD8+ T cells from blood. Subset here: CD45RO-CCR7+CD27+CD95- naive CD8+ T cells expressing CXCR3 (TNR3+). The source is a human donor in good health. Some clones in this sample may be carry-over from other donors' samples. The CDR3 loop is CASSTWTGVKEETQYF.